The rows below give T cell receptor beta chains drawn from one sample of a study of T cell clonotyping in hematopoietic cell transplantation. Some clones are missing from TCRdb's copy, which holds only in-frame ones; the method was immunoSEQ multiplex PCR. The table has some 26,000 clones, approximately 77% seen once. Sequenced here: peripheral blood mononuclear cells, sampled before stem cell transplant. The receptor source for this set is a man in his forties with acute myeloid leukemia. Some clones in this sample may be carry-over from other donors' samples. Both conserved end residues are part of each CDR3. A D gene is named only where the DNA matches it firmly. Clone size is given for some rows only: seen once, a few or many times, or a class if the clone is expanded.

V gene	J gene	clone size	D gene	CDR3 DNA	CDR3 protein
TRBV11-2	TRBJ2-7	-	-	TGTGCCAGCAGCTCCCAGACCCAGGGATGGTACGAGCAGTACTTC	CASSSQTQGWYEQYF
TRBV27	TRBJ2-7	-	-	TGTGCCAGCAGTCTGGAAGGCGAGCAGTACTTC	CASSLEGEQYF
TRBV7-8	TRBJ2-7	-	TRBD2	TGTGCCAGCAGCCAGAGCGGGAGAGGGTACGAGCAGTACTTC	CASSQSGRGYEQYF
TRBV2	TRBJ2-1	-	TRBD2	TGTGCCAGCAGTTCCAACGGGGGGTACAATGAGCAGTTCTTC	CASSSNGGYNEQFF
TRBV7-9	TRBJ2-7	-	-	TGTGCCAGCAGCTTACAGGGGGGGGACCACGAGCAGTACTTC	CASSLQGGDHEQYF
TRBV19	TRBJ1-5	-	-	TGTGCCAGTAGTATGAGGACAGAAAATAGCAATCAGCCCCAGCATTTT	CASSMRTENSNQPQHF
TRBV30	TRBJ2-5	-	-	TGTGCCTGGAGTGAAAGGGGATTGGAGACCCAGTACTTC	CAWSERGLETQYF
TRBV28	TRBJ1-1	-	TRBD1	TGTGCCAGCAGTCTGGGATGGGGGACAGCCTACACTGAAGCTTTCTTT	CASSLGWGTAYTEAFF
TRBV4-3	TRBJ1-1	-	TRBD1	TGCGCCAGCAGCCATGCACAGGGGCGACCCACCACTGAAGCTTTCTTT	CASSHAQGRPTTEAFF
TRBV5-1	TRBJ2-2	-	-	TGCGCCAGCAGCCGGGGTGAGGGAGTTGGCACCGGGGAGCTGTTTTTT	CASSRGEGVGTGELFF
TRBV7-2	TRBJ2-2	-	-	TGTGCCAGCAGCTTAGCGGTGGTGGAGACCGGGGAGCTGTTTTTT	CASSLAVVETGELFF
TRBV2	TRBJ2-1	once	-	TGTGCCAGCAGTCCCGGGGGGCCAGTCAATGAGCAGTTCTTC	CASSPGGPVNEQFF
TRBV9	TRBJ1-2	-	-	TGTGCCAGCAGCGTAAATAGCAGAGACTATGGCTACACCTTC	CASSVNSRDYGYTF
TRBV30	TRBJ2-5	-	-	TGTGCCTGGACCGCCGGAGAGACCCAGTACTTC	CAWTAGETQYF
TRBV2	TRBJ2-5	-	-	TGTGCCAGCCTGGACTTCTCCCTCAGGGAGACCCAGTACTTC	CASLDFSLRETQYF
TRBV30	TRBJ2-3	-	TRBD2	TGTGCCTGGTACCGTCTACGCGCGGGGGGAAGCACAGATACGCAGTATTTT	CAWYRLRAGGSTDTQYF
TRBV6-6	TRBJ2-1	-	TRBD2	TGTGCCAGCGGCCTAGGGAGGGGCGATGAGCAGTTCTTC	CASGLGRGDEQFF
TRBV4-1	TRBJ1-2	medium-sized	-	TGCGCCAGCAGCCAAGGACACCACGACTATGGCTACACCTTC	CASSQGHHDYGYTF
TRBV7-2	TRBJ2-7	few	TRBD1	TGTGCCAGCAGCCCACAGGGGGCGAGAACCTACGAGCAGTACTTC	CASSPQGARTYEQYF
TRBV6-1	TRBJ1-1	-	-	TGTGCCAGCAGTGAACGGTCAGGGTGGAACACTGAAGCTTTCTTT	CASSERSGWNTEAFF
TRBV11-3	TRBJ2-1	-	-	TGTGCCAGCAGCTTACTGAATGAGCAGTTCTTC	CASSLLNEQFF
TRBV7-3	TRBJ1-1	-	TRBD1	TGTGCCAGCAGTCAGACCGGGACAGGGGTTCGTAGTGAAGCTTTCTTT	CASSQTGTGVRSEAFF
TRBV9	TRBJ1-2	-	-	TGTGCCAGCAGCCCCCTCCCCCCCGATGGCGGCTACACCTTC	CASSPLPPDGGYTF
TRBV6-6	TRBJ1-6	-	-	TGTGCCAGCAGTTACCGGCCTATTGATTCACCCCTCCACTTT	CASSYRPIDSPLHF
TRBV5-4	TRBJ2-1	once	TRBD1	TGTGCCAGCAGCTTGCGGGACAGGGGGTTCTCCTACAATGAGCAGTTCTTC	CASSLRDRGFSYNEQFF
TRBV6-5	TRBJ2-2	once	TRBD1	TGTGCCAGCAGTTATCAGGACAGGGGGGCCGGGGAGCTGTTTTTT	CASSYQDRGAGELFF
TRBV4-1	TRBJ2-3	-	TRBD2	TGCGCCAGCAGCCAAATGAGCGGGAGTTGGGATACGCAGTATTTT	CASSQMSGSWDTQYF
TRBV5-4	TRBJ2-3	-	TRBD2	TGTGCCAGCAGCTTGGATGGGACTAGTTTCTATACGCAGTATTTT	CASSLDGTSFYTQYF
TRBV14	TRBJ1-2	-	-	TGTGCCAGCAGCCAAGGGACTGGCTACACCTTC	CASSQGTGYTF
TRBV5-1	TRBJ1-1	-	-	TGCGCCAGCAGGAGTACAGGAAACACTGAAGCTTTCTTT	CASRSTGNTEAFF
TRBV4-2	TRBJ1-3	-	TRBD1	TGTGCCAGCAGCCCCGACAGGGGTGGAAACACCATATATTTT	CASSPDRGGNTIYF
TRBV27	TRBJ1-2	-	-	TGTGCCAGCAGTTTTGGCGGAGCGAGACAGCGAACAGTCGGCTACACCTTC	CASSFGGARQRTVGYTF
TRBV7-2	TRBJ2-4	-	-	TGTGCCAGCAGCCCTTGGGCCTCAGTAAACATTCAGTACTTC	CASSPWASVNIQYF
TRBV11-3	TRBJ1-1	-	-	TGTGCCAGCAGCTCGCAAGAGGCTGAAGCTTTCTTT	CASSSQEAEAFF
TRBV5-6	TRBJ2-3	-	-	TGTGCCAGCAGTCTAGGGGCAGGGATTGCAGATACGCAGTATTTT	CASSLGAGIADTQYF
TRBV4-2	TRBJ1-2	few	TRBD1	TGTGCCAGCAGCCAAGATGTGACAGGGGGCGGCGGCTACACCTTC	CASSQDVTGGGGYTF
TRBV10-3	TRBJ1-2	-	-	TGTGCCATCAGTGAGGGGGAAAGCTATGGCTACACCTTC	CAISEGESYGYTF
TRBV6-5	TRBJ2-5	-	-	TGTGCCAGCAGTTCGGAGGGAAACGGGGAGACCCAGTACTTC	CASSSEGNGETQYF
TRBV29-1	TRBJ1-3	-	-	TGCAGCGTTGAAGATCTTGGCAGGGGAGTATATTTT	CSVEDLGRGVYF
TRBV6-5	TRBJ1-6	-	-	TGTGCCAGCAGAGCTCAGGGAAATTATAATTCACCCCTCCACTTT	CASRAQGNYNSPLHF
TRBV4-2	TRBJ1-1	few	-	TGTGCCAGCAGCCCCACAAGGGGGACTGAAGCTTTCTTT	CASSPTRGTEAFF
TRBV5-6	TRBJ2-1	-	TRBD1	TGTGCCAGCAGCTTTGGACAGGCTCTTCTGAGGAATGAGCAGTTCTTC	CASSFGQALLRNEQFF
TRBV11-3	TRBJ1-1	-	-	TGTGCCAGTAGACTGAACACTGAAGCTTTCTTT	CASRLNTEAFF
TRBV27	TRBJ2-2	once	-	TGTGCCAGCAGCCGAGGGCCTTGGTCCGGGGAGCTGTTTTTT	CASSRGPWSGELFF
TRBV4-3	TRBJ2-7	-	TRBD1	TGCGCCAGCAGCCAGGGACAGGGAACCTACGAGCAGTACTTC	CASSQGQGTYEQYF
TRBV28	TRBJ1-6	-	-	TGTGCCAGCAGTTTATGGTCGGGGTACTTCATCTTCTATAATTCACCCCTCCACTTT	CASSLWSGYFIFYNSPLHF
TRBV10-3	TRBJ1-1	-	-	TGTGCCATCAGTGTAGCGGTCGACACTGAAGCTTTCTTT	CAISVAVDTEAFF
TRBV19	TRBJ1-5	-	-	TGTGCCAGTAGTATGACGATTGGACAGATCAATCAGCCCCAGCATTTT	CASSMTIGQINQPQHF